Below, 19 T cell receptor beta chains from the same sample are listed, as sequenced in a study of a mutant IDH1 vaccine in newly diagnosed glioma. Repertoires were generated with immunoSEQ multiplex PCR, while TCRdb's copy carries only in-frame clones and drops some. The profile shows some 80,000 clones, 85% of them singletons. As for time point: week 23, last vaccination. Doses comprised 300 ug of mutant IDH1 20-mer peptide each, plus topical imiquimod. Antigen specificity for these receptors is unknown. The material was PBMCs, obtained from a glioma patient whose treatment included an IDH1 peptide vaccine. Source of these receptors: a woman in her forties or fifties with glioma.

CDR3: CATQGLSGTDTQYF. The CDR3 DNA sequence: TGTGCCACCCAGGGGCTCAGCGGCACAGATACGCAGTATTTT. This chain links TRBV10-3 with TRBJ2-3; D may be TRBD1 (6 bases). V shed 10 bases and J shed 1 base, with 15 bases lying between them. CDR1 is ENHRY and CDR2 is SYGVKD in the germline V gene. The CDR3 length is 14 residues.

The chain employs TRBV2 and TRBJ1-2; a weak D match, TRBD1 (5 bases). The germline V and J ends were trimmed by 3 bases and 6 bases, with 8 bases remaining between them. The CDR3 has 12 residues. CDR1 is SNHLY, CDR2 FYNNEI, per germline. In DNA form, the CDR3 reads TGTGCCAGCAGTGACCCAGGGAATGGCTACACCTTC. This translates into CASSDPGNGYTF.

The chain couples TRBV27 to TRBJ2-1; TRBD2 aligns across 9 bases. CDR3 length: 17 residues. CDR1 is MNHEY and CDR2 is SMNVEV in the germline V gene (reference sequence). J was trimmed by 4 bases and V by 6 bases; bases with no gene match: 13. DNA of the CDR3: TGTGCCAGCAGCCTTTCCTCTAGCGGGACGGCTTACAATGAGCAGTTCTTC. Amino acid sequence: CASSLSSSGTAYNEQFF.

The chain has TRBV30 and TRBJ2-3; 11 bases line up with TRBD2. Trimming removed 4 bases from V and 2 bases from J; junction bases left unmatched: 8. Germline V lookup: CDR1 GTSNPN, CDR2 SVGIG (reference sequence). The CDR3 is 16 residues long. The CDR3 DNA reads TGTGCCTGGACCATTGGACTAGCGGGTTACACAGATACGCAGTATTTT. Its translation is CAWTIGLAGYTDTQYF.

CDR3 bases: TGCGCCAGCAGCTTAGGTGGCACTAGCAATCAGCCCCAGCATTTT. This translates into CASSLGGTSNQPQHF. The chain combines TRBV5-1 with TRBJ1-5; D gene uncertain. Deletions cut 2 bases from V and 0 bases from J, with 9 bases between. The CDR3 has 15 residues. CDR1 and CDR2 from the germline V gene are SGHRS and YFSETQ.

V and J are TRBV7-9 and TRBJ2-1; 8 bases match TRBD2. V shed 4 bases and J 6 bases; nucleotides not matched to a gene: 8. The CDR3 length is 15 residues. Germline CDR1 is SEHNR and CDR2 is FQNEAQ (reference sequence). In DNA, the CDR3 is TGTGCCAGCAGCTACCCCGGGACTAGATCCAATGAGCAGTTCTTC. Translation gives CASSYPGTRSNEQFF. Variable domain in full (rest from reference TRBV7-9 and TRBJ2-1): DTGVSQNPRHKITKRGQNVTFRCDPISEHNRLYWYRQTLGQGPEFLTYFQNEAQLEKSRLLSDRFSAERPKGSFSTLEIQRTEQGDSAMYLCASSYPGTRSNEQFFGPGTRLTVL.

This clone was found a few times. The chain has TRBV28 and TRBJ1-2; TRBD1 matches at 9 bases. Losses at the gene ends were 5 bases for V and 4 bases for J; bases not matched to a gene: 8. Germline V gives CDR1 MDHEN, CDR2 SYDVKM. The CDR3 totals 15 residues. The CDR3 nucleotides read TGTGCCAGCAGTCAGGGACAGGGTCGAGCCTATGGCTACACCTTC. Protein product: CASSQGQGRAYGYTF.

The rearrangement uses TRBV28 and TRBJ2-7; TRBD2 might be the D (8 bases). Trimming stripped 9 bases from V and 0 bases from J, with 18 bases between. The CDR3 loop spans 15 amino acids. Germline V CDR1 and CDR2: MDHEN, SYDVKM. The CDR3: CASSGEGAISYEQYF. The CDR3, as DNA: TGTGCCAGTAGCGGGGAGGGGGCGATCTCCTACGAGCAGTACTTC.

This clone is a singleton in its sample. The chain links TRBV28 to TRBJ2-7; D gene uncertain. The germline CDR1 and CDR2 sequences are MDHEN and SYDVKM. Trimming removed 2 bases at V and 6 bases at J, with 5 bases between. The CDR3 has 11 residues. The CDR3 sequence: CASSLVGEQYF. The CDR3 DNA reads as TGTGCCAGCAGTTTAGTGGGCGAGCAGTACTTC.

This chain links TRBV28 with TRBJ1-5; D unclear. This CDR3 contains 12 residues. Germline V CDR1 and CDR2: MDHEN, SYDVKM. V lost 7 bases and J lost 7, with 11 bases in between. The CDR3 spells CASKFGLQPQHF. The CDR3 DNA follows: TGTGCCAGCAAATTTGGGTTACAGCCCCAGCATTTT.

This clone occurred a few times. The chain carries TRBV11-3 and TRBJ1-5, with D uncertain. CDR1 SGHNT and CDR2 YENEEA come from the germline V gene. With 6 bases removed from V and 5 bases from J, the gap between germline ends came to 2 bases. The CDR3 is made up of 10 amino acids. This CDR3 is CASSDQPQHF. The CDR3 nucleotides read TGTGCCAGCAGTGATCAGCCCCAGCATTTT.

The chain has TRBV19 and TRBJ2-7; 16 nucleotides align to TRBD2. J lost 3 bases, V lost 4 bases, and 6 bases had no gene match. The germline V gene encodes CDR1 LNHDA and CDR2 SQIVND (reference sequence). The CDR3 spans 17 residues. The CDR3 DNA follows: TGTGCCAGTAGTAGGGGACTAGCGGGAGGGTCCCGCTACGAGCAGTACTTC. Translating it yields CASSRGLAGGSRYEQYF.

V is TRBV2 and J is TRBJ2-2; D ambiguous. The germline CDR1 and CDR2 sequences are SNHLY and FYNNEI. The CDR3 spans 14 residues. Trimming took off 6 bases at V and 5 bases at J, with 13 bases between the two ends. Written as DNA, the CDR3 is TGTGCCAGCAGCCCATCTTCTGCTACCGGGGAGCTGTTTTTT. Protein: CASSPSSATGELFF.

V and J are TRBV7-9 and TRBJ1-4; D ambiguous. The germline V gene has CDR1 SEHNR and CDR2 FQNEAQ (reference sequence). The V gene lost 8 bases and the J gene lost 5 bases, with 15 bases spanning the gap. CDR3 length equals 14 residues. DNA for the CDR3: TGTGCCAGCGGACCGCCCAGAAGAAATGAAAAACTGTTTTTT. This encodes CASGPPRRNEKLFF. The full variable domain, in which reference TRBV7-9 and TRBJ1-4 provide the parts outside the CDR3, is DTGVSQNPRHKITKRGQNVTFRCDPISEHNRLYWYRQTLGQGPEFLTYFQNEAQLEKSRLLSDRFSAERPKGSFSTLEIQRTEQGDSAMYLCASGPPRRNEKLFFGSGTQLSVL.

The CDR3 nucleotides are TGTGCCAGCAGCACCCCGGACGGCTACGAGCAGTACTTC. Its protein is CASSTPDGYEQYF. V usage is TRBV11-1 and J usage is TRBJ2-7; D gene unclear. The germline CDR1 and CDR2 sequences are SGHAT and FQDESV (reference sequence). Trimming removed 5 bases from V and 3 bases from J, with 11 bases in between. This CDR3 has 13 residues.

V usage is TRBV11-3 and J usage is TRBJ2-1; 11 bases align to TRBD2. The CDR3 extends over 17 amino acids. Losses at the gene ends were 4 bases for V and 8 bases for J; bases not matched to a gene: 13. The V gene's germline CDR1 is SGHNT and CDR2 YENEEA. DNA for the CDR3: TGTGCCAGCAGCTCCGGGAGGCTAGCGGGAGGTCTCGATGAGCAGTTCTTC. Amino acid sequence: CASSSGRLAGGLDEQFF.

V gene TRBV30 combines with J gene TRBJ2-5; weak D call: TRBD2 (5 bases). The germline V and J ends were trimmed by 4 bases and 7 bases, with 13 bases remaining between them. Per the germline V gene, CDR1 is GTSNPN and CDR2 is SVGIG (reference sequence). The CDR3 sequence is 12 residues long. CDR3 nucleotides: TGTGCCTGGATAAGGGAGTTAGGGACCCAGTACTTC. Its translation: CAWIRELGTQYF.

This clone was observed a handful of times. This chain links TRBV10-3 with TRBJ1-4, with unresolved D. Deletions cut 11 bases from V and 7 bases from J, with 17 bases between. This CDR3 is built from 13 residues. Germline V gene data show CDR1 as ENHRY and CDR2 as SYGVKD. The CDR3 here is CAAADLIGEKLFF. The CDR3 nucleotides read TGTGCCGCGGCCGATCTAATCGGTGAAAAACTGTTTTTT.

The rearrangement joins TRBV28 to TRBJ1-2; tentative D call: TRBD1 (6 bases). This CDR3 is 12 amino acids long. The germline V gene has CDR1 MDHEN and CDR2 SYDVKM. V dropped 3 bases and J dropped 5 bases, with 7 bases sitting between them. The CDR3 loop is CASSFTGYGYTF. The DNA for the CDR3 is TGTGCCAGCAGTTTTACAGGGTATGGCTACACCTTC.